This T cell receptor beta chain came from a study of blood T cell repertoires in COVID-19. V was clipped by 1 base and J by 3 bases, with 19 bases between them. The CDR3 is made up of 18 amino acids. CDR1 and CDR2 from the germline V gene are LNHNV and YYDKDF (reference sequence). Among Cohort 3 donors, those recovered had two negative PCRs, clearance, or symptom resolution. The protocol was immunoSEQ multiplex PCR, while the TCRdb copy is restricted to in-frame clones and leaves out a portion. The data show approximately 290,000 clones, 80% to 90% seen once. The chain employs TRBV15 and TRBJ2-1; the D gene is possibly TRBD1 (5 bases). Material: PBMCs or T cells enriched from blood (not recorded which). The source of this sequence is a woman aged 25 to 39 who had recovered from COVID-19. The CDR3 DNA reads as TGTGCCACCAGCAGAGTACCCCCGGCGACAGTAAGCTACAATGAGCAGTTCTTC. Its translation: CATSRVPPATVSYNEQFF.